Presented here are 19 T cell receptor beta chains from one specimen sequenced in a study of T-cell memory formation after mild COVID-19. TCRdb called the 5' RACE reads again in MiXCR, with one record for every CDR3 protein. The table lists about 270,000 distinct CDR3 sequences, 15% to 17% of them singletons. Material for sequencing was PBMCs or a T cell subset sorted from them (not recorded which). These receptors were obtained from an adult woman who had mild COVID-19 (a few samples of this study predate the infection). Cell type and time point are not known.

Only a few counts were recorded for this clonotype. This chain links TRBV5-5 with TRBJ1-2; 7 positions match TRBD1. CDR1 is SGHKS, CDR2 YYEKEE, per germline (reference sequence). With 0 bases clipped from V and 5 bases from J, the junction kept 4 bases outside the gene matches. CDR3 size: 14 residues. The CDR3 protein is CASSLGQGLYGYTF. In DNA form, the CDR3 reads TGTGCCAGCAGCTTGGGACAGGGACTGTATGGCTACACCTTC.

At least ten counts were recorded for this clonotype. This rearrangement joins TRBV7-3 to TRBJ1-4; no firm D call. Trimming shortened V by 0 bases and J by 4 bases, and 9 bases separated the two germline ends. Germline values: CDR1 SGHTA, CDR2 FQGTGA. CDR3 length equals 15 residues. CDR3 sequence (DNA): TGTGCCAGCAGCTTAACCAAAGGGAGTAATGAAAAACTGTTTTTT. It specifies CASSLTKGSNEKLFF.

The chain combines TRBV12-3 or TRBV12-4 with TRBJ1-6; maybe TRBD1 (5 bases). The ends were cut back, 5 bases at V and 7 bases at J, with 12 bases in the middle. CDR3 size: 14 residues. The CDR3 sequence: CASSPDSTNSPLHF. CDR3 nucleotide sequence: TGTGCCAGCAGTCCCGACAGCACAAATTCACCCCTCCACTTT.

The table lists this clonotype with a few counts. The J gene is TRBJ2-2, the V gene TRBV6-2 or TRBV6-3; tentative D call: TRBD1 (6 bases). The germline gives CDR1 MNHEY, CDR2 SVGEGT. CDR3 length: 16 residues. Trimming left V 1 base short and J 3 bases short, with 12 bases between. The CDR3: CASSYLPTGHTGELFF. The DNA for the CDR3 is TGTGCCAGCAGTTACTTACCGACAGGACACACCGGGGAGCTGTTTTTT.

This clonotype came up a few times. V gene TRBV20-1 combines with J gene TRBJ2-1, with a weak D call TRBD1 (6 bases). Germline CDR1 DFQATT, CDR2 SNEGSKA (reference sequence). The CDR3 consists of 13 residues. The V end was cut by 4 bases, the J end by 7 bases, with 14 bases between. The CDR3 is CSATGGKNNEQFF. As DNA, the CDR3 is TGCAGTGCTACTGGGGGCAAGAATAATGAGCAGTTCTTC.

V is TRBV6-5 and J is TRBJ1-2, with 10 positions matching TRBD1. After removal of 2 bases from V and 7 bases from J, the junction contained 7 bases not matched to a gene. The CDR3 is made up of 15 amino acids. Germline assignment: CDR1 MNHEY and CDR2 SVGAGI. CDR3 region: CASSYASGTGAGYTF. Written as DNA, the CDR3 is TGTGCCAGCAGTTACGCCTCCGGGACAGGGGCTGGCTACACCTTC.

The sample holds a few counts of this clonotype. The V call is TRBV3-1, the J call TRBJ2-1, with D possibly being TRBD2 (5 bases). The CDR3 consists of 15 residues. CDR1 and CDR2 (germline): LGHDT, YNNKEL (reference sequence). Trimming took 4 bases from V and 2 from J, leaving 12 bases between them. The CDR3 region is CASSLAVAPYNEQFF. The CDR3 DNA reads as TGTGCCAGCAGCCTCGCGGTAGCGCCCTACAATGAGCAGTTCTTC.

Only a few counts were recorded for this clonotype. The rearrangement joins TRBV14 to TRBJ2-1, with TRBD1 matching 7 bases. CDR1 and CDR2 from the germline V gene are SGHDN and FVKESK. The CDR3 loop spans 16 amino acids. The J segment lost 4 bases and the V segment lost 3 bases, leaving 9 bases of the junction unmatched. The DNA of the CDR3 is TGTGCCAGCAGCCAGGTACCCTCGACAGGGTACAATGAGCAGTTCTTC. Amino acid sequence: CASSQVPSTGYNEQFF.

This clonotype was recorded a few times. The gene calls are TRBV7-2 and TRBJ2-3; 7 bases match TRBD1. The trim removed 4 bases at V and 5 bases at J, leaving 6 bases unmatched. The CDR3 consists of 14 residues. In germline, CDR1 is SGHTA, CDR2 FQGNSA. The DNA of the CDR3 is TGTGCCAGCAGCTATACAGGGGTGGGAGATACGCAGTATTTT. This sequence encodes CASSYTGVGDTQYF.

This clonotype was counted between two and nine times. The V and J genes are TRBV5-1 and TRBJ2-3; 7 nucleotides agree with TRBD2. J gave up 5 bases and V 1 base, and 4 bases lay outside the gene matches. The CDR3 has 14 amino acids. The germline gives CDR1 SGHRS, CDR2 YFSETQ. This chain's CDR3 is CASSLKASGDTQYF. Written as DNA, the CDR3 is TGCGCCAGCAGCTTGAAGGCTAGCGGAGATACGCAGTATTTT.

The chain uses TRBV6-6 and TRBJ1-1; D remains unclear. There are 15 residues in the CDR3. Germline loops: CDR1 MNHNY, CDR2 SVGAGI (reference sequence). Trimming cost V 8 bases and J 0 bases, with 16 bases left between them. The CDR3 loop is CASETPGVLNTEAFF. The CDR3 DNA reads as TGTGCCAGCGAGACCCCTGGAGTTCTGAACACTGAAGCTTTCTTT.

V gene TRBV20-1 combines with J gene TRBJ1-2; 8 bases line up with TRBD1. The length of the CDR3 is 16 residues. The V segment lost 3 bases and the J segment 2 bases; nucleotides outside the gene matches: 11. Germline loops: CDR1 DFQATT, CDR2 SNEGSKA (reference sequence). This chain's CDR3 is CSARATGGDGNYGYTF. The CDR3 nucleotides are TGCAGTGCTAGGGCCACAGGGGGAGACGGAAACTATGGCTACACCTTC.

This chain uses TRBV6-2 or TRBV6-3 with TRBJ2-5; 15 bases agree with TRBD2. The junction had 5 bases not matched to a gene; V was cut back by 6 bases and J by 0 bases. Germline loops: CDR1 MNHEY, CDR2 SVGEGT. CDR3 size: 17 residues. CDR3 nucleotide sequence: TGTGCCAGCAGCACCGGGACTAGCGGGAGGTACCAAGAGACCCAGTACTTC. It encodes CASSTGTSGRYQETQYF.

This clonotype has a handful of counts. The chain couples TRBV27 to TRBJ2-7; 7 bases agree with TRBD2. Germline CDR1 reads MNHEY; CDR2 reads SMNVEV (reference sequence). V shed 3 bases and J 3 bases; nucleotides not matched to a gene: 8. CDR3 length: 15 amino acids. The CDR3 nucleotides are TGTGCCAGCAGTTTGATCCCCCGCGGGGGCTACGAGCAGTACTTC. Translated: CASSLIPRGGYEQYF.

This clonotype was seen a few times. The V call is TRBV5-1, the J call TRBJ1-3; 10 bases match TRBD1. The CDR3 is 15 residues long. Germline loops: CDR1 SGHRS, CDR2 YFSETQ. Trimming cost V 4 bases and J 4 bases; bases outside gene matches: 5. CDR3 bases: TGCGCCAGCAGCGTAACGGGACAGGGGGGAAACACCATATATTTT. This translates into CASSVTGQGGNTIYF.

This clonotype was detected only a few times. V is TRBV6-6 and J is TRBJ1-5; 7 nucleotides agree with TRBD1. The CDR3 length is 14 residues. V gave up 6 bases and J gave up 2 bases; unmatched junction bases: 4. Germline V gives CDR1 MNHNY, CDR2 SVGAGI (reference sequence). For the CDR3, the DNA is TGTGCCAGCAGACTAGGACAGGGCAATCAGCCCCAGCATTTT. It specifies CASRLGQGNQPQHF.

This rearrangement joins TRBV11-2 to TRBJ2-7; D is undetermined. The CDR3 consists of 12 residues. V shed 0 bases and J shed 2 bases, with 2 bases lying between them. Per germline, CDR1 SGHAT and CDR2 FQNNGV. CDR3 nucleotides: TGTGCCAGCAGCTTAGAGGCCTACGAGCAGTACTTC. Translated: CASSLEAYEQYF. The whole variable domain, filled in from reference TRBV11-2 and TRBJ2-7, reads EAGVAQSPRYKIIEKRQSVAFWCNPISGHATLYWYQQILGQGPKLLIQFQNNGVVDDSQLPKDRFSAERLKGVDSTLKIQPAKLEDSAVYLCASSLEAYEQYFGPGTRLTVT.

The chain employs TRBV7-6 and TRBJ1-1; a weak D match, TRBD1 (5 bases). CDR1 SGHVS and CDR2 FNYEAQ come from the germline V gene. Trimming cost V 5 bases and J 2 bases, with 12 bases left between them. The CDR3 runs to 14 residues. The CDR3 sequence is CASSHSGRNTEAFF. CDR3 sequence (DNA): TGTGCCAGCAGCCACTCGGGGCGAAACACTGAAGCTTTCTTT.

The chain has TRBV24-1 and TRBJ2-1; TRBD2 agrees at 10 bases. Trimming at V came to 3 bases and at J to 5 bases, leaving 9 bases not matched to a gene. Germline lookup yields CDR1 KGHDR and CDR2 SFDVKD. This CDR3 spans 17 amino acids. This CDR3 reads CATSDTALAGRDNEQFF. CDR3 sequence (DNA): TGTGCCACCAGTGATACAGCACTAGCGGGAAGGGACAATGAGCAGTTCTTC.